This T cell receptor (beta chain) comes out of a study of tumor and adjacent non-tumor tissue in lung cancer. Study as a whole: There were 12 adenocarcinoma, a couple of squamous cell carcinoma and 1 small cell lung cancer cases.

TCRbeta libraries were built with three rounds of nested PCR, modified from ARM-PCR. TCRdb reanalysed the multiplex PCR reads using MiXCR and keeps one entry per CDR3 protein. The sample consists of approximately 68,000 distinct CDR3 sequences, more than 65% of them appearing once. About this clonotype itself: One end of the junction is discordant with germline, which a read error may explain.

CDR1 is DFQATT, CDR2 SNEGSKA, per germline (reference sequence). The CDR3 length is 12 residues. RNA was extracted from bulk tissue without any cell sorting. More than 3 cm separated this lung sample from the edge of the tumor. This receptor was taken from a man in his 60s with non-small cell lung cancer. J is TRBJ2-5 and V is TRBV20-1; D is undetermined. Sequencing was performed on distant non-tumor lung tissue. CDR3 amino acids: CSALGWQETHYF. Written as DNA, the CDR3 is TGCAGTGCCCTGGGATGGCAAGAGACCCATTACTTC.